These 3 T cell receptor beta chains share one sample of origin, sequenced in a study of blood T cell repertoires in COVID-19. The table came from immunoSEQ multiplex PCR; TCRdb's copy has only in-frame clones and leaves some out. This table holds approximately 70,000 clones, about 66% found once. The specimen was PBMCs or T cells enriched from blood (not recorded which). The receptors shown here come from an older woman who had been exposed to COVID-19.

The chain has TRBV2 and TRBJ2-7; maybe TRBD1 (6 bases). The germline V and J ends were trimmed by 7 bases and 7 bases, with 11 bases remaining between them. The CDR3 runs 11 residues. Germline assignment: CDR1 SNHLY and CDR2 FYNNEI. The CDR3 nucleotides are TGTGCCAGCACTAAAGGGGGAGAGCAGTACTTC. It is translated as CASTKGGEQYF.

This clone was detected only a few times. The chain carries TRBV21-1 and TRBJ1-2; the table's D call, TRBD1, has no DNA check behind it. TRBV21-1 is given as a pseudogene. This CDR3 region has 10 residues. The DNA for the CDR3 is TGTGCCAGCAGCTCAGGTGGCTACACCTTC. This encodes CASSSGGYTF.

The gene calls are TRBV27 and TRBJ2-3; TRBD2 matches at 11 bases. J was trimmed by 2 bases and V by 11 bases; bases with no gene match: 9. CDR1 is MNHEY and CDR2 is SMNVEV in the germline V gene (reference sequence). The length of the CDR3 is 15 residues. The CDR3 spells CAVSPSGRYTDTQYF. The CDR3 DNA sequence: TGTGCCGTCAGCCCTAGCGGGAGGTACACAGATACGCAGTATTTT.